Described below is a single TCR beta chain sequence and its context. This entry is derived from a study of blood T cell repertoires in COVID-19. Study in general: From the United States, Italy and Spain came samples of acute and convalescent COVID-19. Sources were T cells, B-cell-depleted T cells, or PBMCs; the material itself was cDNA or gDNA.

Per the study methods: Researchers report that nucleated cell counts were estimated from reference gene primer amplification. Generated by immunoSEQ multiplex PCR, the TCRdb table keeps only in-frame clones and is missing some. From that table come the V and J calls and clone size; the DNA was used to work out D and trimming. The table records roughly 240,000 clones, about 86% of them present only once. Germline CDR1 reads SEHNR; CDR2 reads FQNEAQ (reference sequence). The CDR3 length is 14 residues. After removal of 5 bases from V and 3 bases from J, the junction contained 6 bases not matched to a gene.

This sequence was found in a man between 18 and 29 years old with active or convalescent COVID-19. The rearrangement uses TRBV7-9 and TRBJ2-7; 8 nucleotides agree with TRBD1. The sample was peripheral blood. The chain's CDR3 is CASSQETGDYEQYF. The CDR3 DNA is TGTGCCAGCAGCCAAGAGACAGGGGACTACGAGCAGTACTTC.